The 25 T cell receptor beta chains in this list originate from one sample, sequenced in a study of control samples from healthy donors and cancer patients. The data were produced by immunoSEQ multiplex PCR, yet TCRdb's version contains in-frame clones alone and is incomplete. The data hold about 130,000 clones, with 80% to 95% observed a single time. The specimen was blood. The receptor set was obtained from a man aged 18 to 29 in good health.

This chain joins TRBV30 and TRBJ2-7; D possibly matches TRBD1 or TRBD2 (5 bases each). The V gene lost 2 bases and the J gene lost 2 bases, with 13 bases spanning the gap. The CDR3 spans 14 residues. From germline, CDR1 is GTSNPN and CDR2 SVGIG (reference sequence). DNA for the CDR3: TGTGCCTGGAGTTATATTTGGGGGACCTACGAGCAGTACTTC. Amino acid sequence: CAWSYIWGTYEQYF.

The V call is TRBV7-9, the J call TRBJ2-7; tentative D call: TRBD2 (5 bases). The germline V gene encodes CDR1 SEHNR and CDR2 FQNEAQ (reference sequence). Trimming removed 5 bases from V and 7 bases from J, with 18 bases in between. The CDR3 has 14 residues. CDR3 residues: CASSKRTGSGEQYV. The CDR3 bases are TGTGCCAGCAGCAAACGGACTGGATCTGGTGAGCAGTACGTC.

The chain couples TRBV10-3 to TRBJ2-3; TRBD2 matches at 8 bases. Germline CDR1 ENHRY, CDR2 SYGVKD. This CDR3 has 16 residues. J was trimmed by 2 bases and V by 6 bases; bases with no gene match: 10. The CDR3 reads CAIRGGGSAPTDTQYF. The CDR3 region has the DNA TGTGCCATCAGAGGCGGGGGGAGCGCCCCCACAGATACGCAGTATTTT.

The chain uses TRBV7-9 and TRBJ1-2, with D unresolved. The CDR3 spans 19 residues. The germline gives CDR1 SEHNR, CDR2 FQNEAQ (reference sequence). With 5 bases removed from V and 0 bases from J, the gap between germline ends came to 25 bases. CDR3 nucleotides: TGTGCCAGCAGCCCCAGCTCCGGGGATACAGAGATCTCTAACTATGGCTACACCTTC. Amino acids: CASSPSSGDTEISNYGYTF.

This clone was seen a handful of times. V and J are TRBV5-5 and TRBJ1-5; D is possibly TRBD1 (5 bases). Trimming removed 4 bases from V and 4 bases from J, with 24 bases in between. Germline CDR1 reads SGHKS; CDR2 reads YYEKEE (reference sequence). There are 18 residues in the CDR3. The CDR3 coding sequence is TGTGCCAGCAGCCCTGGGCTCTTGACAGATACAGGAAATCAGCCCCAGCATTTT. Translation: CASSPGLLTDTGNQPQHF.

The rearrangement uses TRBV4-1 and TRBJ1-2; D gene ambiguous. Looked up from germline, CDR1 is MGHRA and CDR2 is YSYEKL. The V end lost 2 bases, the J end lost 4 bases, and 8 bases lay between the germline ends. The CDR3 runs 13 residues. The CDR3 loop reads CASSQPGSYGYTF. The CDR3, as DNA: TGCGCCAGCAGCCAACCGGGTTCCTATGGCTACACCTTC.

The CDR3 is CASRNSTSGRGGQLFF. CDR3 nucleotides: TGTGCCAGCAGAAACTCGACTAGCGGGAGGGGCGGGCAGCTGTTTTTT. The rearrangement links TRBV21-1 to TRBJ2-2; TRBD2 is the table's D call, not checked against the DNA. TRBV21-1 is a pseudogene locus. The CDR3 length is 16 residues.

The chain recombines TRBV12-5 with TRBJ2-1; D is possibly TRBD1 (6 bases). Trimming left V 2 bases short and J 4 bases short, with 15 bases between. The CDR3 is 16 amino acids. CDR1 is LGHNT and CDR2 is FRNRAP in the germline V gene. The CDR3 nucleotides read TGTGCTAGTGGTTTGTGGGTGGGGGCAGGGTACAATGAGCAGTTCTTC. Encoded protein: CASGLWVGAGYNEQFF.

The V call is TRBV25-1, the J call TRBJ2-1, with D hard to call. V was trimmed by 5 bases and J by 10 bases, leaving 9 bases between them. The CDR3 is 11 amino acids. Germline V lookup: CDR1 MGHDK, CDR2 SYGVNS. The CDR3 DNA reads as TGTGCCAGCAGTTATCGTTGGGAGCAGTTCTTC. It is translated as CASSYRWEQFF.

This chain uses TRBV3-1 (or the pseudogene TRBV3-2) with TRBJ2-5, with D hard to call. V dropped 1 base and J dropped 1 base, with 10 bases sitting between them. The CDR3 runs 15 residues. The germline CDR1 and CDR2 sequences are LGHDT and YNNKEL (reference sequence). The CDR3 loop reads CASSQGYYSQETQYF. CDR3 in DNA: TGTGCCAGCAGCCAAGGCTACTATTCCCAAGAGACCCAGTACTTC.

This sequence joins TRBV7-3 and TRBJ2-5; 8 nucleotides match TRBD1. This CDR3 is built from 16 residues. Trimming removed 6 bases from V and 5 bases from J; junction bases left unmatched: 14. From germline, CDR1 is SGHTA and CDR2 FQGTGA. DNA for the CDR3: TGTGCCAGCAGAGGACGGCAGGGGGCGTTAGGGGAGACCCAGTACTTC. Encoded protein: CASRGRQGALGETQYF.

This chain links TRBV19 with TRBJ2-7, with 7 positions matching TRBD2. With 0 bases clipped from V and 3 bases from J, the junction kept 8 bases outside the gene matches. Looked up from germline, CDR1 is LNHDA and CDR2 is SQIVND (reference sequence). This CDR3 region has 16 residues. The CDR3 reads CASSIEKGGGNYEQYF. The CDR3, as DNA: TGTGCCAGTAGTATAGAAAAAGGCGGGGGTAACTACGAGCAGTACTTC. Complete variable domain (other parts from reference TRBV19 and TRBJ2-7): DGGITQSPKYLFRKEGQNVTLSCEQNLNHDAMYWYRQDPGQGLRLIYYSQIVNDFQKGDIAEGYSVSREKKESFPLTVTSAQKNPTAFYLCASSIEKGGGNYEQYFGPGTRLTVT.

The chain carries TRBV12-3 or TRBV12-4 and TRBJ2-7; TRBD1 is a possible D gene (6 bases). The V end lost 5 bases, the J end lost 4 bases, and 9 bases lay between the germline ends. The CDR3 contains 12 residues. This CDR3 reads CASSVTGYEQYF. CDR3 coding DNA: TGTGCCAGCAGTGTAACAGGGTACGAGCAGTACTTC.

The V gene is TRBV19, the J gene TRBJ1-3; D uncertain. The CDR3 runs to 13 residues. Germline V CDR1 and CDR2: LNHDA, SQIVND (reference sequence). The germline V and J ends were trimmed by 5 bases and 4 bases, with 9 bases remaining between them. This CDR3 is CASSPGKGNTIYF. In DNA form, the CDR3 reads TGTGCCAGTAGTCCGGGAAAAGGAAACACCATATATTTT.

This clone came up once. J is TRBJ1-5 and V is TRBV27; no clear D gene. The V and J ends lost 5 bases and 0 bases respectively, with 8 bases between them. CDR1 is MNHEY, CDR2 SMNVEV, per germline (reference sequence). CDR3 length equals 14 residues. As DNA, the CDR3 is TGTGCCAGCAGTCGAAGTTATAGCAATCAGCCCCAGCATTTT. This encodes CASSRSYSNQPQHF.

The chain couples TRBV5-8 to TRBJ2-3; a weak D match, TRBD1 (6 bases). The CDR3 sequence is 17 residues long. Germline CDR1 is SGHTS and CDR2 is YDEGEE. Between the trimmed V and J ends, which lost 0 bases and 5 bases, there was a span of 19 bases. The CDR3 here is CASSLGGQSLSGDTQYF. The CDR3 DNA follows: TGTGCCAGCAGCTTGGGCGGACAGTCTCTCTCCGGAGATACGCAGTATTTT.

CDR3 nucleotide sequence: TGTGCCAGCAGCCATAGGTACAATGAGCAGTTCTTC. This sequence encodes CASSHRYNEQFF. The chain links TRBV6-2 or TRBV6-3 to TRBJ2-1; D is unresolved. V was pared by 6 bases and J by 4 bases, with 7 bases between. Germline CDR1 is MNHEY and CDR2 is SVGEGT. The CDR3 has 12 residues.

The sample holds one count of this clone. The chain carries TRBV28 and TRBJ2-7; 12 nucleotides align to TRBD2. CDR3 size: 16 residues. Per germline, CDR1 MDHEN and CDR2 SYDVKM. This chain's CDR3 is CASSPLAGGPVYEQCV. In DNA, the CDR3 is TGTGCCAGCAGCCCCCTAGCGGGAGGGCCAGTCTACGAGCAGTGCGTC.

The V and J genes are TRBV5-1 and TRBJ2-1, with 7 positions matching TRBD2. The trim removed 3 bases at V and 2 bases at J, leaving 8 bases unmatched. The V gene's germline CDR1 is SGHRS and CDR2 YFSETQ. This CDR3 spans 16 amino acids. CDR3 amino acids: CASSWSRGDTYNEQFF. CDR3 nucleotides: TGCGCCAGCAGCTGGAGTCGGGGGGATACCTACAATGAGCAGTTCTTC.

V usage is TRBV5-4 and J usage is TRBJ2-5; D is unclear. The CDR3 consists of 14 residues. Germline loops: CDR1 SGHNT, CDR2 YYREEE (reference sequence). The ends were cut back, 3 bases at V and 1 base at J, with 10 bases in the middle. As DNA, the CDR3 is TGTGCCAGCAGCTCCCGACAAACCCAAGAGACCCAGTACTTC. Translated: CASSSRQTQETQYF.

The genes are TRBV5-8 and TRBJ2-4, with D perhaps matching TRBD2 (6 bases). The germline gives CDR1 SGHTS, CDR2 YDEGEE. The ends were cut back, 0 bases at V and 1 base at J, with 17 bases in the middle. The CDR3 spans 18 residues. The DNA for the CDR3 is TGTGCCAGCAGCTTGGGGGGCCTCGGGGGTGAGGCCAAAAACATTCAGTACTTC. This gives the protein CASSLGGLGGEAKNIQYF.

The gene calls are TRBV30 and TRBJ2-4, with D maybe TRBD1 (6 bases). The germline V and J ends were trimmed by 8 bases and 3 bases, with 14 bases remaining between them. The CDR3 is 13 amino acids. Germline loops: CDR1 GTSNPN, CDR2 SVGIG (reference sequence). CDR3 sequence reads: CAVGVDSKNIQYF. The DNA of the CDR3 is TGTGCCGTGGGGGTGGACAGCAAAAACATTCAGTACTTC.

The chain links TRBV3-1 (or the pseudogene TRBV3-2) to TRBJ2-7; D is undetermined. Trimming removed 3 bases at V and 5 bases at J, with 11 bases between. The germline gives CDR1 LGHDT, CDR2 YNNKEL (reference sequence). CDR3 length: 13 residues. The CDR3 protein is CASSHGLVDEQYF. CDR3 sequence (DNA): TGTGCCAGCAGCCACGGATTGGTCGACGAGCAGTACTTC.

This clone was recorded only once. CDR3 region: CASSLLSGGYNEQFF. CDR3 DNA sequence: TGTGCCAGCAGCCTATTAAGTGGGGGATACAATGAGCAGTTCTTC. The rearrangement joins TRBV7-9 to TRBJ2-1, with D perhaps TRBD1 or TRBD2 (5 bases each). The CDR3 spans 15 residues. In germline, CDR1 is SEHNR, CDR2 FQNEAQ (reference sequence). V lost 5 bases and J 4 bases, leaving 15 bases between the germline ends.

The genes are TRBV5-5 and TRBJ2-1; TRBD2 matches at 11 bases. The germline V gene encodes CDR1 SGHKS and CDR2 YYEKEE (reference sequence). The CDR3 length is 15 residues. V trimming: 0 bases; J trimming: 9 bases; junction bases outside the gene matches: 5. CDR3 in amino acids: CASSLDSGRAREQFF. The CDR3 DNA sequence: TGTGCCAGCAGCTTGGATAGCGGGAGGGCCCGTGAGCAGTTCTTC.